This TCR beta chain was sequenced in a study of blood T cell repertoires in COVID-19. This CDR3 is 13 amino acids long. The germline gives CDR1 ENHRY, CDR2 SYGVKD. Between the trimmed V and J ends, which lost 6 bases and 2 bases, there was a span of 10 bases. Clones were read by immunoSEQ multiplex PCR, and TCRdb kept only the in-frame ones, dropping some. The sample has 100,000 to 120,000 clones, roughly four fifths seen once. The chain has TRBV10-3 and TRBJ1-1, with D uncertain. The specimen sequenced was peripheral blood. The TCR was taken from a woman in her 70s with acute or convalescent COVID-19. The DNA of the CDR3 is TGTGCCATCAGGGGCGGGGAAAACACTGAAGCTTTCTTT. Translation: CAIRGGENTEAFF.